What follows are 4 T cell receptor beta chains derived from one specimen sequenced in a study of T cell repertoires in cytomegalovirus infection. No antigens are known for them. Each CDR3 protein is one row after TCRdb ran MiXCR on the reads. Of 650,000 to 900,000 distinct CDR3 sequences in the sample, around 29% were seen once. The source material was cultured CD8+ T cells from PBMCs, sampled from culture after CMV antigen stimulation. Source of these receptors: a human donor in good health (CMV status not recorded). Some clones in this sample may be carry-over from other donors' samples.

CDR3 in amino acids: CASSTIGQGALNEQFF. The CDR3 DNA sequence: TGTGCCAGTAGTACTATCGGACAGGGGGCATTAAATGAGCAGTTCTTC. J is TRBJ2-1 and V is TRBV19; 11 bases line up with TRBD1. V was pared by 4 bases and J by 7 bases, with 9 bases of the junction left unmatched. This CDR3 region has 16 residues. Germline CDR1 LNHDA, CDR2 SQIVND (reference sequence).

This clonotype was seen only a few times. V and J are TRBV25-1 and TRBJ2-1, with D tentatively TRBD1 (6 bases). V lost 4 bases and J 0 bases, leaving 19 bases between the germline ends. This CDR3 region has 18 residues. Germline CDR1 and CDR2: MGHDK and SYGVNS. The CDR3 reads CASSGPPDSESSYNEQFF. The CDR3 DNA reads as TGTGCCAGCAGTGGCCCCCCGGACAGCGAAAGCTCCTACAATGAGCAGTTCTTC.

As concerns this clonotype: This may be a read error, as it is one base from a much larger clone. CDR3 DNA: TGTGCCAGCAGCTCTCGGACTGATGCTTTCTTT. The encoded protein is CASSSRTDAFF. This chain uses TRBV7-6 with TRBJ1-1; D is undetermined. In germline, CDR1 is SGHVS, CDR2 FNYEAQ. The CDR3 contains 11 residues.

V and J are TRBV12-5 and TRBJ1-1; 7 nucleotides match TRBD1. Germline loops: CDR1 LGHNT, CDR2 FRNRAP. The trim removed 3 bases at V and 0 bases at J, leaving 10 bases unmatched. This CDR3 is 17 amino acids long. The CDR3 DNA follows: TGTGCTAGTGGTTTCTCCACAGGGGTGGTTATGAACACTGAAGCTTTCTTT. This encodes CASGFSTGVVMNTEAFF.